This entry lists 3 T cell receptor beta chains sequenced from one sample in a study of T cells expressing NK-cell markers. TCRdb re-called the 5' RACE reads and gives one entry per CDR3 protein, without DNA. The sample spans approximately 380,000 distinct CDR3 sequences; the ten largest clones claim roughly 5.2%. Sequenced sample: blood T cells: a sorted CD56 or NKG2C T cell subset, CD4+ or CD8+ T cells, or bulk PBMC T cells (not recorded which). The origin of the receptors is a man aged 18 to 69 in good health.

The chain is built from TRBV6-5 and TRBJ1-2. This CDR3 has 17 amino acids. The V gene's germline CDR1 is MNHEY and CDR2 SVGAGI. CDR3 loop: CASSYSILEGTNYGYTF.

The V call is TRBV21-1, the J call TRBJ2-6. TRBV21-1 is a listed pseudogene. There are 15 residues in the CDR3. CDR3: CASSNNSSGANVLTF.

V and J are TRBV10-3 and TRBJ2-1; TCRdb designates TRBD1, a call that cannot be tested without DNA. In germline, CDR1 is ENHRY, CDR2 SYGVKD. The CDR3 consists of 14 residues. The CDR3: CAIGAGGSYNEQFF.